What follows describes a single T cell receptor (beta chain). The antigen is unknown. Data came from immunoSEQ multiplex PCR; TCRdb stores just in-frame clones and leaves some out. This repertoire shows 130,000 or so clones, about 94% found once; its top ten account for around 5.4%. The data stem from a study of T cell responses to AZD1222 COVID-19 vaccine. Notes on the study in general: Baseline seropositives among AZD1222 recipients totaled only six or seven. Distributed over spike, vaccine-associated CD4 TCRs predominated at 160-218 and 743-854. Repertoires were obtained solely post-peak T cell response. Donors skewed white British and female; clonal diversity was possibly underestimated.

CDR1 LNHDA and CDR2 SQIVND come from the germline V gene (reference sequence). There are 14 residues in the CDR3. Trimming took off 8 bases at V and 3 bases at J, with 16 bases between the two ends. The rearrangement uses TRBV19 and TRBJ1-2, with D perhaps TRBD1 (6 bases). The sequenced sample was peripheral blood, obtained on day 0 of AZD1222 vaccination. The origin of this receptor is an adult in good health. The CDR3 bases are TGTGCCAGTCTTAACAGGGCCCTTGACTATGGCTACACCTTC. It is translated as CASLNRALDYGYTF.